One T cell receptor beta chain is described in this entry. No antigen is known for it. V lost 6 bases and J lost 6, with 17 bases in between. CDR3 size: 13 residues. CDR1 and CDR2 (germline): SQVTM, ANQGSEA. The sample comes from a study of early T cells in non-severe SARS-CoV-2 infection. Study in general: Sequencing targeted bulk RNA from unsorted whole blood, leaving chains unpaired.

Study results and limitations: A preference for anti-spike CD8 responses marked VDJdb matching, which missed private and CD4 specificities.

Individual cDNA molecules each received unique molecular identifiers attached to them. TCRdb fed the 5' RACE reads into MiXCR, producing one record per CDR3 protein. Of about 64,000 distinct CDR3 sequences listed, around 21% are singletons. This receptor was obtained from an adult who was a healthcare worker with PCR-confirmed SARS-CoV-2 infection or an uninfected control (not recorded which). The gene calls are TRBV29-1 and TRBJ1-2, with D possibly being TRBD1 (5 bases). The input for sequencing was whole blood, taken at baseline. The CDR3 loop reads CSVLAGTEDGYTF. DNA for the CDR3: TGCAGCGTCTTAGCCGGGACCGAGGATGGCTACACCTTC.